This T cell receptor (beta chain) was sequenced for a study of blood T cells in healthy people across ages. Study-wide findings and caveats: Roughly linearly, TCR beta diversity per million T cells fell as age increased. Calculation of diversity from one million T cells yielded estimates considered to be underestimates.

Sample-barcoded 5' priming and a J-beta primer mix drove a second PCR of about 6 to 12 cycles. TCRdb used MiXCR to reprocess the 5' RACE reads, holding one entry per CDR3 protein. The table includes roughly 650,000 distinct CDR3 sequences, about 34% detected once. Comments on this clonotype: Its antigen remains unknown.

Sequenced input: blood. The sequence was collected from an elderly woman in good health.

The CDR3 DNA follows: TGTGCCTGGAGTCTAGGACATGTAGAAGGCAATCAGCCCCAGCATTTT. This translates into CAWSLGHVEGNQPQHF. The gene calls are TRBV30 and TRBJ1-5; D possibly corresponds to TRBD1 (5 bases). Germline CDR1 and CDR2: GTSNPN and SVGIG (reference sequence). The ends were cut back, 2 bases at V and 2 bases at J, with 16 bases in the middle. The CDR3 length is 16 residues.